The 6 T cell receptor beta chains below come from one sample, sequenced in a study of technical replicates of blood from a handful of donors. Sequencing used immunoSEQ multiplex PCR; TCRdb keeps in-frame clones, though not all of them. The table includes around 83,000 clones, roughly 94% detected once. Material: T cells isolated from PBMCs. The receptors were gathered from a human donor in good health.

The J gene is TRBJ2-7, the V gene TRBV5-6; 9 nucleotides line up with TRBD2. With 6 bases clipped from V and 4 bases from J, the junction kept 5 bases outside the gene matches. Germline V CDR1 and CDR2: SGHDT, YYEEEE. CDR3 length equals 13 residues. The CDR3 reads CASTLTSGYEQYF. In nucleotides, the CDR3 is TGTGCCAGCACCCTGACTAGCGGATACGAGCAGTACTTC. The full variable domain, with the rest looked up from reference TRBV5-6 and TRBJ2-7, is DAGVTQSPTHLIKTRGQQVTLRCSPKSGHDTVSWYQQALGQGPQFIFQYYEEEERQRGNFPDRFSGHQFPNYSSELNVNALLLGDSALYLCASTLTSGYEQYFGPGTRLTVT.

The chain has TRBV15 and TRBJ1-1; D remains unclear. The V gene lost 4 bases and the J gene lost 4 bases, with 4 bases spanning the gap. Germline lookup yields CDR1 LNHNV and CDR2 YYDKDF (reference sequence). The CDR3 totals 11 residues. This chain's CDR3 is CATSISTEAFF. The CDR3 DNA follows: TGTGCCACCAGCATCTCCACTGAAGCTTTCTTT.

The rearrangement links TRBV4-1 to TRBJ1-4; TRBD1 might be the D (6 bases). V was shortened by 1 base and J by 3 bases, with 9 bases between the two germline ends. The CDR3 runs to 15 residues. Germline-derived CDR1 and CDR2 are MGHRA and YSYEKL. In DNA, the CDR3 is TGCGCCAGCAGCCAAGCTGGACAGTCTAATGAAAAACTGTTTTTT. This encodes CASSQAGQSNEKLFF.

The chain joins TRBV28 to TRBJ2-3; no firm D call. The CDR3 totals 13 residues. Germline-derived CDR1 and CDR2 are MDHEN and SYDVKM. With 2 bases removed from V and 5 bases from J, the gap between germline ends came to 8 bases. The CDR3 coding sequence is TGTGCCAGCAGTTTAAGTAGTAGAGATACGCAGTATTTT. Protein sequence: CASSLSSRDTQYF.

This chain uses TRBV2 with TRBJ2-7, with a weak D call TRBD1 (6 bases). Germline V lookup: CDR1 SNHLY, CDR2 FYNNEI. This CDR3 is 14 amino acids long. The V and J ends lost 7 bases and 5 bases respectively, with 18 bases between them. CDR3 sequence reads: CASKGNRAENEQYF. The CDR3 DNA reads TGTGCCAGCAAGGGAAACAGGGCAGAAAACGAGCAGTACTTC.

V and J are TRBV5-6 and TRBJ1-1, with TRBD1 matching 7 bases. CDR1 SGHDT and CDR2 YYEEEE come from the germline V gene. The V segment lost 4 bases and the J segment 0 bases; nucleotides outside the gene matches: 3. CDR3 length: 14 amino acids. Written as DNA, the CDR3 is TGTGCCAGCAGCCGGGACAGCTTGAACACTGAAGCTTTCTTT. Protein product: CASSRDSLNTEAFF.